This entry describes one T cell receptor (beta chain). This clonotype was seen repeatedly, ten times or more. The antigen it binds to is not known. No much larger clonotype is one base removed from it; base qualities were not supplied. TCR beta CDR3 regions were amplified from RNA transcripts. For the first round of RT-PCR on the TCR CDR3, the HTBI primer set was used together with the Qiagen OneStep RT-PCR kit. Libraries were constructed in a second round of multiplex PCR, after which size selection and purification were carried out. Paired-end sequencing of the libraries was performed with 100 bp reads on an Illumina HiSeq2000. On the authors' methods: SOAPnuke was used to process the raw data, removing reads that contained adapters or uncalled bases, had a mean Phred below 15, or lacked an exact match to the constant primer or identifier. High-quality paired reads were merged using COPE v1.2.5, and each unique nucleotide sequence was defined as a clonotype. MiTCR v1.1 was used to align the clonotypes against IMGT TRBV, TRBD and TRBJ reference segments. Analysis was restricted to V-J combinations with a frequency above 0.0001, which covered approximately 99% of repertoires. A TCS score was defined as the ratio of F50 (clonal expansion) to E x V (chaos), with BLOSUM62-based TCRdist applied between CDR3 peptides within each V-J. Welch's t-statistics and random forest reduced 450 to 600 V-J features to 13, which were used in a naive Bayes classifier (R e1071). Using fastp at Q25 and MiXCR, TCRdb reprocessed the public reads and kept productive beta chains. Rows with one shared CDR3 protein collapse into an entry with the most common genes and DNA. TCRdb's processing, not the study's, gives the V and J calls here. The sample data list 400,000 to 600,000 distinct CDR3 sequences, and less than 25% of these were observed just once. The ten largest account for about a quarter of the sample.

Stable Graves' hyperthyroidism was defined as the absence of progression to ophthalmopathy over 18 months of follow-up. Hyperthyroidism patients were aged 18 to 65 years and newly diagnosed, with disease duration of less than 2 months. Exclusion was applied to patients with uncontrolled infections, other autoimmune diseases, pregnancy or lactation. Diagnoses were established on the basis of clinical symptoms, serum thyroxine and TRAb, thyroid ultrasound, and orbital computed tomography. PBMCs were isolated from about 9.1 ml of fresh peripheral blood by Ficoll-Paque density gradient centrifugation. Trizol reagent was used to extract total RNA, and RNA quality was then checked on an Agilent 2100 Bioanalyzer. The sample comes from a study of T cells in Graves' hyperthyroidism and ophthalmopathy (dated by TCRdb to 2018 to 2020). Concerning the study at large: Peripheral blood was collected at initial diagnosis, before any treatment. An independent validation cohort of about 19 hyperthyroidism patients and about 15 patients who later progressed to ophthalmopathy tested prospective prediction of ophthalmopathy. The 85 to 100 discovery patients were randomly split 7:3 into training and test sets. After blood sampling, hyperthyroidism patients were treated with methimazole at a starting dose of 30 mg daily, and ophthalmopathy patients were treated with high-dose intravenous methylprednisolone. The paper describes TCR Vbeta CDR3 sequencing of around 130 peripheral blood samples, made up of 43 ophthalmopathy patients, around 78 hyperthyroidism patients and 17 progressor patients. Thyroid tissue and blood T-cell repertoires from about six Graves' hyperthyroidism patients were also compared in the study. To identify TCR V-J signatures that set the groups apart, the researchers used a discovery cohort of 100 patients, made up of 43 with Graves' ophthalmopathy and 57 with stable Graves' hyperthyroidism. Beyond this particular receptor, the publication reports: Ophthalmopathy was separated from stable hyperthyroidism by a 13 V-J signature model, with 85% to 90% sensitivity and roughly 84% specificity obtained in cross-validation and 80%/75% obtained in testing. No statistical method was used to fix the sample size in advance, and group allocation was not hidden from the investigators. Blood samples also contained most of the expanded thyroid clonotypes (frequency above 0.001), which suggests that blood repertoires may reflect thyroid immune responses. In validation, the model predicted progression to ophthalmopathy a median of about 6.5 months before onset, with 65% to 71% sensitivity and about 72% specificity.

Sequencing used blood. This sequence was found in a man between 18 and 29 years old with Graves' hyperthyroidism.

The DNA sequence is given as TGTGCCAGCAGTTTAAGGAGGGCTGGAAACACCATATATTTT. The translation is CASSLRRAGNTIYF. The chain is made from TRBV12-3 or TRBV12-4 and TRBJ1-3, with an unclear D gene assignment. The CDR3 holds 14 amino acids from the cysteine to the phenylalanine. CDR3 DNA is the only sequence kept; it has 42 bases, read in frame from the first base. V drops 2 bases and J drops 2 bases, leaving 7 bases in between.